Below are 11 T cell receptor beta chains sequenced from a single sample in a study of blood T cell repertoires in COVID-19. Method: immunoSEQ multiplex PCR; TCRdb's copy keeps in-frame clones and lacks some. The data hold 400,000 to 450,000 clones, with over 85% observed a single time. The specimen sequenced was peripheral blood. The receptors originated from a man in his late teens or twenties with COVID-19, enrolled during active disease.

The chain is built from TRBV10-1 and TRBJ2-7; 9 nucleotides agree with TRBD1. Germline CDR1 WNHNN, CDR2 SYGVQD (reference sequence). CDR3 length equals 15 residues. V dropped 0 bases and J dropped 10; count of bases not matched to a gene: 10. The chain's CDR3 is CASSESNLGQGEQYF. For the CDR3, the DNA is TGCGCCAGCAGTGAGTCGAACTTGGGACAGGGCGAACAGTACTTC.

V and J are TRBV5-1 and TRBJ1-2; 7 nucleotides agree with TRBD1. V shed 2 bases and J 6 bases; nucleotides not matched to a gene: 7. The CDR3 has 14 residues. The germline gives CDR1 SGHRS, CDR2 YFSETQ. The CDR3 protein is CASSLARQGDGYTF. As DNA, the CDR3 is TGCGCCAGCAGCTTAGCCCGGCAGGGGGATGGCTACACCTTC.

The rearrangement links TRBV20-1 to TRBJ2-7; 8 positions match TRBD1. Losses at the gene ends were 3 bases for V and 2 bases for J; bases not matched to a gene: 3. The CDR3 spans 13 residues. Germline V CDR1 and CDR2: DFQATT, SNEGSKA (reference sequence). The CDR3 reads CSASRTGTYEQYF. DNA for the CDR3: TGCAGTGCTAGTAGGACAGGGACCTACGAGCAGTACTTC.

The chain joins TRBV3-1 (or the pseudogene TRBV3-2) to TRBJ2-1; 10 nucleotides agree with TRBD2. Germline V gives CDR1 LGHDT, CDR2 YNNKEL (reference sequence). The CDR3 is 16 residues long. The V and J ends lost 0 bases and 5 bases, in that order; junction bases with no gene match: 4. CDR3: CASSQDGLAANNEQFF. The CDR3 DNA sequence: TGTGCCAGCAGCCAAGACGGACTAGCGGCCAACAATGAGCAGTTCTTC.

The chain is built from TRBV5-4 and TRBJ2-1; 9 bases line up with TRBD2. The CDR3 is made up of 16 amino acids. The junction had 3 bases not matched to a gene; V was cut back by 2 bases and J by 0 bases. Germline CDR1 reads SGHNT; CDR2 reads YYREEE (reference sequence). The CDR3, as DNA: TGTGCCAGCAGCTTTCAGCGGGAGGTCTCCTACAATGAGCAGTTCTTC. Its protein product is CASSFQREVSYNEQFF.

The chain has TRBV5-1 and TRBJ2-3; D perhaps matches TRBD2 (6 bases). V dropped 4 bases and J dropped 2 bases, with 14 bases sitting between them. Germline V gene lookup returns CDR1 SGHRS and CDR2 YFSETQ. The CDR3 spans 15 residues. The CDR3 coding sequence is TGCGCCAGCAGCCAGGAGCGGGCCCACACAGATACGCAGTATTTT. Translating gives CASSQERAHTDTQYF.

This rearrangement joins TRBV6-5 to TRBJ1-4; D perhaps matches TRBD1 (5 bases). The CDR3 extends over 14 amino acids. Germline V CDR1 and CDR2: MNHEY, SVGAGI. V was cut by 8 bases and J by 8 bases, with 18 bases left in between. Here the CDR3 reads CASGPGPLREKLFF. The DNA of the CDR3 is TGTGCCAGCGGACCAGGGCCCCTTAGAGAAAAACTGTTTTTT.

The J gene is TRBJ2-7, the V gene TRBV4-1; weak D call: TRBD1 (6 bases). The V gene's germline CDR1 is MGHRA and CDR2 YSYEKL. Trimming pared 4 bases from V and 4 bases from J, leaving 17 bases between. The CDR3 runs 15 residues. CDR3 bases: TGCGCCAGCAGCCTCCTTCCCGGGACACGGTACGAGCAGTACTTC. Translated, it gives CASSLLPGTRYEQYF.

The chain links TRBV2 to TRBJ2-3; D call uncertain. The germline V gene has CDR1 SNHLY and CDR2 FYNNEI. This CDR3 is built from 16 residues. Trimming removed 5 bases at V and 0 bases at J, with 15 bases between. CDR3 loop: CASSPFLASSTDTQYF. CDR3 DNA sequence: TGTGCCAGCAGTCCCTTCCTTGCGAGTAGCACAGATACGCAGTATTTT.

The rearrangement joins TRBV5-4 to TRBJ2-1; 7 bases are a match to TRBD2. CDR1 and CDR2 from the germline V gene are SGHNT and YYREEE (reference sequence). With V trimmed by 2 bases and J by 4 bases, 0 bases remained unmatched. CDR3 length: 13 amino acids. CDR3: CASSFSGYNEQFF. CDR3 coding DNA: TGTGCCAGCAGCTTTAGCGGGTACAATGAGCAGTTCTTC.

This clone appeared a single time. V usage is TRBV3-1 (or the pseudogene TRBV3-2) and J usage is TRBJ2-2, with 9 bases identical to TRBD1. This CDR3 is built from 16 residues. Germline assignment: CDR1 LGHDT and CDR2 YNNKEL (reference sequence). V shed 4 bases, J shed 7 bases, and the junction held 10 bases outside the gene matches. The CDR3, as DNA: TGTGCCAGCAGCCTCCGGGACAGGGTTGACAGCGGGGAGCTGTTTTTT. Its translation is CASSLRDRVDSGELFF.